This T cell receptor (beta chain) derives from a study of blood T cell repertoires in COVID-19. Whole-study context: The samples span acute and convalescent COVID-19 from the United States, Italy and Spain.

Authors' data handling: From reference gene primer amplification, estimates of nucleated cell counts were derived. Clones were sequenced by immunoSEQ multiplex PCR, and TCRdb holds only the in-frame ones, with some missing. V and J calls and clone size are those listed in that table; D and trimming were worked out from the DNA. Of around 70,000 clones listed, about 90% are singletons. CDR1 is LGHNA, CDR2 YSLEER, per germline. This CDR3 has 21 residues. V lost 0 bases and J lost 0; bases outside the gene matches: 15. The origin of this receptor is a human donor in a cohort sampled during active COVID-19. The V gene is TRBV4-3, the J gene TRBJ2-4; 9 bases are a match to TRBD2. The sequenced material came from peripheral blood. This chain's CDR3 is CASSQDPSSRGGVIAKNIQYF. CDR3 nucleotide sequence: TGCGCCAGCAGCCAAGATCCTAGTTCCCGCGGGGGGGTCATAGCCAAAAACATTCAGTACTTC.